The subject of this entry is one TCR beta chain. V dropped 2 bases and J dropped 9 bases, with 8 bases sitting between them. The CDR3 totals 12 residues. Germline CDR1 and CDR2: MNHNS and SASEGT. The record originates from a study of T-cell reconstitution after alpha-beta-depleted transplantation in children. TCRbeta library construction was performed incorporating unique molecular identifiers. TCRdb used MiXCR to reprocess the PCR reads, holding one entry per CDR3 protein. The data show 600,000 to 700,000 distinct CDR3 sequences, 16% seen once. The sequencing used PBMCs from the stem cell graft donor, collected from the stem cell graft. The chain carries TRBV6-1 and TRBJ2-1; no definite D call. This receptor was obtained from a human donor who donated a stem cell graft to a child with acute myeloid leukemia. The DNA of the CDR3 is TGTGCCAGCAGTGAAAATCGTATTGAGCAGTTCTTC. Its protein product is CASSENRIEQFF.